The 20 T cell receptor beta chains in this list originate from one sample, sequenced in a study of OX40 agonist ivuxolimab in advanced cancers. The repertoire was sequenced with immunoSEQ multiplex PCR; TCRdb's copy has only in-frame clones and lacks some. The sample holds some 80,000 clones, about four fifths seen once. Sample: CD4+ or CD8+ T cells sorted from blood, taken in a trial of the OX40 agonist ivuxolimab. The source is an adult with an advanced solid tumor such as melanoma, head and neck, liver or kidney cancer.

CDR3 nucleotides: TGTGCCAGCAGCCTCGGGGGGGCGGCCAAAAACATTCAGTACTTC. This sequence encodes CASSLGGAAKNIQYF. The chain joins TRBV6-6 to TRBJ2-4; 8 bases agree with TRBD2. The CDR3 totals 15 residues. Trimming cost V 6 bases and J 1 base; bases outside gene matches: 5. The germline gives CDR1 MNHNY, CDR2 SVGAGI (reference sequence).

The chain has TRBV30 and TRBJ2-3; D might be TRBD1 or TRBD2, each matching 5 bases. This CDR3 spans 13 amino acids. Germline loops: CDR1 GTSNPN, CDR2 SVGIG (reference sequence). The V gene lost 0 bases and the J gene lost 4 bases, with 8 bases spanning the gap. The CDR3 bases are TGTGCCTGGAGTGTCCGAGGGGCAGATACGCAGTATTTT. This gives the protein CAWSVRGADTQYF.

The chain uses TRBV5-4 and TRBJ2-7, with TRBD1 as a possible D gene (5 bases). The V gene lost 0 bases and the J gene lost 1 base, with 11 bases spanning the gap. Germline V lookup: CDR1 SGHNT, CDR2 YYREEE (reference sequence). The CDR3 is 15 residues long. CDR3 DNA sequence: TGTGCCAGCAGCTTGGCCTATCAGGGTTCCTACGAGCAGTACTTC. Amino acid sequence: CASSLAYQGSYEQYF.

This sequence joins TRBV29-1 and TRBJ2-3; tentative D call: TRBD2 (5 bases). CDR1 and CDR2 (germline): SQVTM, ANQGSEA. This CDR3 has 11 amino acids. V lost 3 bases and J 5 bases, leaving 6 bases between the germline ends. CDR3 region: CSVDRGDTQYF. The DNA of the CDR3 is TGCAGCGTTGATCGGGGAGATACGCAGTATTTT.

This chain joins TRBV7-3 and TRBJ2-7; TRBD2 matches 9 bases. Germline V lookup: CDR1 SGHTA, CDR2 FQGTGA. The CDR3 is 15 amino acids. V shed 1 base, J shed 3 bases, and the junction held 4 bases outside the gene matches. The CDR3: CASSLMSGGNYEQYF. The CDR3 nucleotides are TGTGCCAGCAGCTTAATGAGCGGGGGGAACTACGAGCAGTACTTC.

The chain has TRBV6-5 and TRBJ1-1, with D uncertain. The CDR3 has 14 amino acids. Trimming removed 2 bases from V and 3 bases from J, with 10 bases in between. CDR1 is MNHEY and CDR2 is SVGAGI in the germline V gene. CDR3 nucleotide sequence: TGTGCCAGCAGTTACGAGGGCGGAGACACTGAAGCTTTCTTT. The encoded protein is CASSYEGGDTEAFF.

Turning to this clone: The final CDR3 position lacks the conserved phenylalanine or tryptophan, pointing to a likely read error. The chain has TRBV5-4 and TRBJ1-2; 7 bases fit TRBD1. There are 16 residues in the CDR3. Germline trimming cut 2 bases from V and 1 base from J; bases unmatched to any gene: 8. CDR1 and CDR2 (germline): SGHNT, YYREEE (reference sequence). Here the CDR3 reads CASSFFGQAVNYGYTS. The CDR3 nucleotides read TGTGCCAGCAGCTTCTTTGGACAGGCGGTTAACTATGGCTACACCTCC.

V usage is TRBV4-2 and J usage is TRBJ2-7; D is uncertain. CDR1 and CDR2 (germline): LGHNA, YNFKEQ. The CDR3 is made up of 15 amino acids. Trimming cost V 0 bases and J 0 bases, with 9 bases left between them. The CDR3 protein is CASSQDMDASYEQYF. The CDR3 DNA reads TGTGCCAGCAGCCAAGATATGGACGCCTCCTACGAGCAGTACTTC.

The chain is built from TRBV5-1 and TRBJ2-1, with D perhaps TRBD2 (5 bases). V was pared by 1 base and J by 8 bases, with 16 bases between. Looked up from germline, CDR1 is SGHRS and CDR2 is YFSETQ. The CDR3 has 15 residues. CDR3: CASSLMTGFPDEQFF. The CDR3 region has the DNA TGCGCCAGCAGCTTGATGACGGGGTTTCCGGATGAGCAGTTCTTC.

J is TRBJ1-4 and V is TRBV19, with D uncertain. This CDR3 spans 13 amino acids. From germline, CDR1 is LNHDA and CDR2 SQIVND (reference sequence). Trimming stripped 6 bases from V and 6 bases from J, with 11 bases between. CDR3 DNA sequence: TGTGCCAGTAGCCCATACCAGGATGAAAAACTGTTTTTT. Its protein is CASSPYQDEKLFF. The complete variable domain, with remaining parts taken from reference TRBV19 and TRBJ1-4, reads DGGITQSPKYLFRKEGQNVTLSCEQNLNHDAMYWYRQDPGQGLRLIYYSQIVNDFQKGDIAEGYSVSREKKESFPLTVTSAQKNPTAFYLCASSPYQDEKLFFGSGTQLSVL.

This chain uses TRBV5-1 with TRBJ1-4; 11 nucleotides align to TRBD1. V lost 3 bases and J lost 8; bases outside the gene matches: 12. Germline CDR1 and CDR2: SGHRS and YFSETQ. The CDR3 contains 17 residues. Here the CDR3 reads CASSSGQGGPGQEKLFF. CDR3 DNA sequence: TGCGCCAGCAGCTCGGGACAGGGGGGACCTGGGCAAGAAAAACTGTTTTTT.

This chain links TRBV7-2 with TRBJ2-7; D unresolved. Germline CDR1 reads SGHTA; CDR2 reads FQGNSA. The ends were cut back, 3 bases at V and 3 bases at J, with 12 bases in the middle. The CDR3 has 14 residues. CDR3 nucleotides: TGTGCCAGCAGCTTCGGTGCCAGCTTCTACGAGCAGTACTTC. It translates to CASSFGASFYEQYF.

A single count supports this clone. The rearrangement joins TRBV6-1 to TRBJ1-5, with a weak D call TRBD1 (6 bases). The V end was cut by 10 bases, the J end by 6 bases, with 16 bases between. The germline V gene has CDR1 MNHNS and CDR2 SASEGT. This CDR3 contains 13 residues. CDR3 loop: CAIAQGWGQPQHF. CDR3 bases: TGTGCCATAGCTCAGGGGTGGGGTCAGCCCCAGCATTTT.

J is TRBJ2-7 and V is TRBV9; D perhaps matches TRBD2 (6 bases). Germline V gene data show CDR1 as SGDLS and CDR2 as YYNGEE. The CDR3 runs 15 residues. V lost 0 bases, J lost 1 base, and 11 bases lay in between. As DNA, the CDR3 is TGTGCCAGCAGCGTAGGGACCCTAGCGTCCTACGAGCAGTACTTC. Translated: CASSVGTLASYEQYF.

This rearrangement joins TRBV4-2 to TRBJ2-5; the match to TRBD1 covers 9 bases. This CDR3 has 17 amino acids. Per the germline V gene, CDR1 is LGHNA and CDR2 is YNFKEQ. J was trimmed by 4 bases and V by 0 bases; bases with no gene match: 9. In DNA form, the CDR3 reads TGTGCCAGCAGCCAAGAAAGTCACAGGGGGCGCGGAGAGACCCAGTACTTC. It translates to CASSQESHRGRGETQYF.

This clone was seen once. The J gene is TRBJ2-1, the V gene TRBV5-6; no definite D call. Germline assignment: CDR1 SGHDT and CDR2 YYEEEE. Trimming cost V 0 bases and J 7 bases, with 11 bases left between them. The CDR3 loop spans 14 amino acids. As DNA, the CDR3 is TGTGCCAGCAGCTTGGGGATTCTTTGGAATGAGCAGTTCTTC. It translates to CASSLGILWNEQFF. The entire variable domain, with the rest obtained from reference TRBV5-6 and TRBJ2-1, is as follows: DAGVTQSPTHLIKTRGQQVTLRCSPKSGHDTVSWYQQALGQGPQFIFQYYEEEERQRGNFPDRFSGHQFPNYSSELNVNALLLGDSALYLCASSLGILWNEQFFGPGTRLTVL.

This clone was observed a single time. The V call is TRBV27, the J call TRBJ2-5, with a tentative D call TRBD1 (5 bases). The germline V gene encodes CDR1 MNHEY and CDR2 SMNVEV (reference sequence). V gave up 1 base and J gave up 2 bases, with 11 bases separating them. The CDR3 runs 15 residues. The chain's CDR3 is CASSLWGAGQETQYF. CDR3 sequence (DNA): TGTGCCAGCAGTTTATGGGGCGCAGGACAAGAGACCCAGTACTTC.

For the CDR3, the DNA is TGTGCCAGCTCACCATATGATAATGAAAAACTGTTTTTT. Its protein product is CASSPYDNEKLFF. The rearrangement uses TRBV18 and TRBJ1-4; no clear D gene. In germline, CDR1 is KGHSH, CDR2 LQKENI. This CDR3 is built from 13 residues. V shed 2 bases and J shed 4 bases, with 5 bases lying between them.

The V gene is TRBV9, the J gene TRBJ2-3; 16 nucleotides agree with TRBD2. The germline V gene encodes CDR1 SGDLS and CDR2 YYNGEE. The CDR3 has 20 amino acids. J was trimmed by 5 bases and V by 4 bases; bases with no gene match: 16. Written as DNA, the CDR3 is TGTGCCAGCAGCCCGGAAACACCGGGACTAGCGGGAGGGCCGTTAGATACGCAGTATTTT. This codes for CASSPETPGLAGGPLDTQYF.

This clone showed up just a few times. The V and J genes are TRBV7-8 and TRBJ1-2; 7 bases map to TRBD1. Trimming at V came to 2 bases and at J to 5 bases, leaving 5 bases not matched to a gene. This CDR3 is built from 14 residues. Germline CDR1 and CDR2: SGHVS and FQNEAQ. The CDR3 region is CASSLQRTGYGYTF. For the CDR3, the DNA is TGTGCCAGCAGCTTACAGAGGACAGGATATGGCTACACCTTC.